This T cell receptor (beta chain) was retrieved from a study of CXCR3-negative and CXCR3-positive naive CD8 T cells. Whole-study results and caveats: For CXCR3-positive naive cells, TRB CDR3s were more hydrophobic than those of CXCR3-negative naive cells. Both naive subsets had comparably high diversity; memory CD8+ cells much lower.

CDR3 length: 15 amino acids. Germline V gene sequence: CDR1 LGHNA, CDR2 YSLEER. Libraries were UMI-labeled 5' RACE TRB cDNA. TCRdb reprocessed the 5' RACE reads; each CDR3 protein has one entry and no DNA is given. The sample includes under 50,000 distinct CDR3 sequences. For this clonotype: Its antigen is unknown.

The gene calls are TRBV4-3 and TRBJ2-7; the TRBD1 assignment by TCRdb is unverifiable without DNA. Specimen: naive CXCR3- CD8+ T cells from blood. Subset specified: CD45RO-CCR7+CD27+CD95- naive CD8+ T cells lacking CXCR3 (TNR3-). The source of this sequence is a human donor in good health. Some clones in this sample may be carry-over from other donors' samples. CDR3 protein: CASRRDLGDPSEQYF.